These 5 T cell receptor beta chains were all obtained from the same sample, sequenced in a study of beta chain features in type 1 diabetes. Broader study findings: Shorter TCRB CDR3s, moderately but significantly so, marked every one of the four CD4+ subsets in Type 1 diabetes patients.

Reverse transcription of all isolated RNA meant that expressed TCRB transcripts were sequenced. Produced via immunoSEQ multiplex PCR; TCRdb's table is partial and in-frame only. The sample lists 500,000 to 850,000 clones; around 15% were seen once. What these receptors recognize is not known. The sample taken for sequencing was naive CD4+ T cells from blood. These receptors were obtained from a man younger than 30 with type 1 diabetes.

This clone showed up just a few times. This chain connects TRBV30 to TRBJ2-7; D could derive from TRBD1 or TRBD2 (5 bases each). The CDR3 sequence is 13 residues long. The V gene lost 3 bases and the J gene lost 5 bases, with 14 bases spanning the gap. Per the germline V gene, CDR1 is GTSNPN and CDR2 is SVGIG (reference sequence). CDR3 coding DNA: TGTGCCTGGAGCCCCGGGGCGTCCAACGAGCAGTACTTC. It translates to CAWSPGASNEQYF.

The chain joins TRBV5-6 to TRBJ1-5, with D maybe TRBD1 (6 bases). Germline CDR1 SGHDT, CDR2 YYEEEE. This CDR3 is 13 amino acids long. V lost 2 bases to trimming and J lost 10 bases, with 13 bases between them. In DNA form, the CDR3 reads TGTGCCAGCAGCTTAGACAACAGGGAACCCCAGCATTTT. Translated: CASSLDNREPQHF.

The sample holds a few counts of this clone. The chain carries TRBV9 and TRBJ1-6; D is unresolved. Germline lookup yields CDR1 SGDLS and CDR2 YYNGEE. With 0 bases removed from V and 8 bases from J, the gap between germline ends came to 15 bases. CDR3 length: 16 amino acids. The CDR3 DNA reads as TGTGCCAGCAGCGTAGAAAGTAGGCCCACTTATTCACCCCTCCACTTT. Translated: CASSVESRPTYSPLHF. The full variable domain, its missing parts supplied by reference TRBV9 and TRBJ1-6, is DSGVTQTPKHLITATGQRVTLRCSPRSGDLSVYWYQQSLDQGLQFLIQYYNGEERAKGNILERFSAQQFPDLHSELNLSSLELGDSALYFCASSVESRPTYSPLHFGNGTRLTVT.

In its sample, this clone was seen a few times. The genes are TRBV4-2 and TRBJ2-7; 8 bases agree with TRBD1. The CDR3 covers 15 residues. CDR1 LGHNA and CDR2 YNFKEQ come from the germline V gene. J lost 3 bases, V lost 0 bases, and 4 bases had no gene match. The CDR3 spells CASSQEPDRVYEQYF. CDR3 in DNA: TGTGCCAGCAGCCAAGAACCGGACAGGGTCTACGAGCAGTACTTC.

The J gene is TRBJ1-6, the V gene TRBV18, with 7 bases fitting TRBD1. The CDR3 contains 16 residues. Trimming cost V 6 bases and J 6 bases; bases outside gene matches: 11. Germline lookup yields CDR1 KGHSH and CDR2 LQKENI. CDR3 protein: CASSGRGLESNSPLHF. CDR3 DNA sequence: TGTGCCAGCTCGGGAAGGGGGCTGGAAAGTAATTCACCCCTCCACTTT. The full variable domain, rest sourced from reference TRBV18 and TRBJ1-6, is NAGVMQNPRHLVRRRGQEARLRCSPMKGHSHVYWYRQLPEEGLKFMVYLQKENIIDESGMPKERFSAEFPKEGPSILRIQQVVRGDSAAYFCASSGRGLESNSPLHFGNGTRLTVT.